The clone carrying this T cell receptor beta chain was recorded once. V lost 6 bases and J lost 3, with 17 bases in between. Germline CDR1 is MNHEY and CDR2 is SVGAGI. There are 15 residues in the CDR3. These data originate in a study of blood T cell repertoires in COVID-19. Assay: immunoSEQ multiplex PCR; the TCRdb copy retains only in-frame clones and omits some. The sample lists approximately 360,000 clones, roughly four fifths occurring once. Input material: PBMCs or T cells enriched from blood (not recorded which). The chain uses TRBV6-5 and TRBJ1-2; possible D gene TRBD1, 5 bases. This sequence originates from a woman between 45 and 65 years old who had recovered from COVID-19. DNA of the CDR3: TGTGCCAGCAGCCCGGATGGGGCAGCATACTATGGCTACACCTTC. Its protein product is CASSPDGAAYYGYTF.